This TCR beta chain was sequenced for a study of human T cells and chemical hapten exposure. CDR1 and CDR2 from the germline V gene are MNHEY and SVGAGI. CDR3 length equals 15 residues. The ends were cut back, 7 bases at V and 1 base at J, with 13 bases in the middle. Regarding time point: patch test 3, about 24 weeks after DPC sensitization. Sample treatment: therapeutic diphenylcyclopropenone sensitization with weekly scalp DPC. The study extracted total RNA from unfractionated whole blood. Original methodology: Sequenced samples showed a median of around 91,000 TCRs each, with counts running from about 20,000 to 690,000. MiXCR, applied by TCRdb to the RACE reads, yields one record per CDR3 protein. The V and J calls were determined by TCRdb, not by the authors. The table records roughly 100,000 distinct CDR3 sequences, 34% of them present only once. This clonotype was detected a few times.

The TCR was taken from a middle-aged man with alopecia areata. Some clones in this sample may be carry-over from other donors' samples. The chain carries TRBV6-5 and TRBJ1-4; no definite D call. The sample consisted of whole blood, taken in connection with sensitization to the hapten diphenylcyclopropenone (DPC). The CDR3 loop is CASTPRGLTNEKLFF. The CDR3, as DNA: TGTGCCAGCACCCCTCGAGGGCTAACTAATGAAAAACTGTTTTTT.